Presented here are 30 T cell receptor beta chains from one specimen sequenced in a study of blood T cell repertoires in COVID-19. Repertoires were generated with immunoSEQ multiplex PCR, while TCRdb's copy carries only in-frame clones and drops some. The sample shows roughly 100,000 clones, over 70% of them seen only once. The sequencing input was peripheral blood. These TCRs come from a man in his fifties or sixties with acute or convalescent COVID-19.

The rearrangement uses TRBV5-1 and TRBJ2-1, with a weak D call TRBD2 (5 bases). V lost 4 bases to trimming and J lost 8 bases, with 7 bases between them. Germline V gene sequence: CDR1 SGHRS, CDR2 YFSETQ. The CDR3 runs to 11 residues. The CDR3 is CASSQRDEQFF. CDR3 bases: TGCGCCAGCAGCCAGAGGGATGAGCAGTTCTTC.

The rearrangement joins TRBV30 to TRBJ1-2; D gene ambiguous. The CDR3 covers 12 residues. The ends were cut back, 0 bases at V and 8 bases at J, with 10 bases in the middle. CDR1 GTSNPN and CDR2 SVGIG come from the germline V gene (reference sequence). CDR3 region: CAWSVIPGGYTF. CDR3 nucleotides: TGTGCCTGGAGTGTAATCCCGGGAGGCTACACCTTC.

This chain uses TRBV3-1 (or the pseudogene TRBV3-2) with TRBJ1-2; D unclear. The CDR3 loop spans 16 amino acids. Trimming pared 3 bases from V and 8 bases from J, leaving 22 bases between. The germline CDR1 and CDR2 sequences are LGHDT and YNNKEL (reference sequence). This CDR3 reads CASSQSGTLAYEGYTF. DNA for the CDR3: TGTGCCAGCAGCCAGTCGGGAACCCTCGCGTATGAGGGCTACACCTTC.

In DNA form, the CDR3 reads TGTGCCACCAGTGATTCGATCGCTAGCTCCTACAATGAGCAGTTCTTC. This gives the protein CATSDSIASSYNEQFF. The chain links TRBV24-1 to TRBJ2-1; D is unclear. This CDR3 comprises 16 residues. CDR1 and CDR2 from the germline V gene are KGHDR and SFDVKD. V lost 2 bases, J lost 0 bases, and 10 bases lay in between.

The genes are TRBV30 and TRBJ2-6, with 8 bases matching TRBD1. In germline, CDR1 is GTSNPN, CDR2 SVGIG (reference sequence). J gave up 4 bases and V 2 bases, and 7 bases lay outside the gene matches. This CDR3 comprises 16 residues. Written as DNA, the CDR3 is TGTGCCTGGAGTAGGGTGGACAGGGCCGGGGCCAACGTCCTGACTTTC. Protein: CAWSRVDRAGANVLTF.

The chain recombines TRBV7-6 with TRBJ1-2, with no clear D. The germline gives CDR1 SGHVS, CDR2 FNYEAQ. The V end was cut by 1 base, the J end by 0 bases, with 12 bases between. There are 16 residues in the CDR3. CDR3 loop: CASSLESSGANYGYTF. As DNA, the CDR3 is TGTGCCAGCAGCTTAGAAAGCAGCGGGGCTAACTATGGCTACACCTTC. The variable domain in full, completed from reference TRBV7-6 and TRBJ1-2, reads GAGVSQSPRYKVTKRGQDVALRCDPISGHVSLYWYRQALGQGPEFLTYFNYEAQQDKSGLPNDRFSAERPEGSISTLTIQRTEQRDSAMYRCASSLESSGANYGYTFGSGTRLTVV.

This clone has just a few counts. J is TRBJ1-5 and V is TRBV29-1; a possible D gene is TRBD1 (6 bases). Germline loops: CDR1 SQVTM, CDR2 ANQGSEA. Trimming left V 4 bases short and J 6 bases short, with 10 bases between. CDR3 length equals 12 residues. The CDR3 sequence: CSVGQGIQPQHF. DNA for the CDR3: TGCAGCGTTGGTCAGGGGATTCAGCCCCAGCATTTT.

The chain has TRBV7-2 and TRBJ2-5; 9 bases match TRBD2. Germline CDR1 and CDR2: SGHTA and FQGNSA. The V segment lost 5 bases and the J segment 3 bases; nucleotides outside the gene matches: 7. The CDR3 contains 15 residues. CDR3 sequence reads: CASSTWTSEKETQYF. CDR3 nucleotide sequence: TGTGCCAGCAGCACTTGGACTAGCGAGAAAGAGACCCAGTACTTC.

The rearrangement links TRBV29-1 to TRBJ1-2; weak D call: TRBD1 (6 bases). Germline V gives CDR1 SQVTM, CDR2 ANQGSEA. Trimming took 0 bases from V and 8 from J, leaving 16 bases between them. The CDR3 is 14 amino acids. The DNA for the CDR3 is TGCAGCGTTGAAGATCGCCAGGGGAATAGGGGCTACACCTTC. Translated: CSVEDRQGNRGYTF.

V is TRBV3-1 (or the pseudogene TRBV3-2) and J is TRBJ2-5; TRBD1 agrees at 7 bases. Germline V CDR1 and CDR2: LGHDT, YNNKEL (reference sequence). V shed 4 bases and J 4 bases; nucleotides not matched to a gene: 9. CDR3 length: 15 residues. The CDR3 bases are TGTGCCAGCAGCCTGGGACAGATCGGGGCAGAGACCCAGTACTTC. Amino acids: CASSLGQIGAETQYF.

V gene TRBV6-6 combines with J gene TRBJ1-1, with 8 bases matching TRBD1. There are 16 residues in the CDR3. V gave up 5 bases and J gave up 2 bases; unmatched junction bases: 10. Germline loops: CDR1 MNHNY, CDR2 SVGAGI (reference sequence). The CDR3 nucleotides are TGTGCCAGCAGTAAGATGACAGGGGTTGGAAACACTGAAGCTTTCTTT. Protein: CASSKMTGVGNTEAFF.

J is TRBJ1-4 and V is TRBV9; D may be TRBD1 (5 bases). The CDR3 has 18 amino acids. Germline V gives CDR1 SGDLS, CDR2 YYNGEE. V gave up 5 bases and J gave up 8 bases, with 28 bases separating them. CDR3 loop: CASRPDSGPVGKKEKLFF. Written as DNA, the CDR3 is TGTGCCAGCAGACCCGACAGTGGTCCAGTCGGAAAAAAGGAAAAACTGTTTTTT.

The chain joins TRBV19 to TRBJ1-3, with D uncertain. Trimming left V 6 bases short and J 4 bases short, with 4 bases between. Germline V gene lookup returns CDR1 LNHDA and CDR2 SQIVND (reference sequence). There are 11 residues in the CDR3. The CDR3: CASRRGNTIYF. The CDR3 DNA is TGTGCCAGTAGGAGAGGAAACACCATATATTTT.

The chain has TRBV19 and TRBJ2-6; D is unresolved. Trimming removed 7 bases at V and 0 bases at J, with 7 bases between. This CDR3 contains 14 residues. CDR1 and CDR2 (germline): LNHDA, SQIVND (reference sequence). The CDR3 sequence is CASNKYSGANVLTF. In nucleotides, the CDR3 is TGTGCCAGTAACAAATACTCTGGGGCCAACGTCCTGACTTTC. The variable domain in full, completed from reference TRBV19 and TRBJ2-6, reads DGGITQSPKYLFRKEGQNVTLSCEQNLNHDAMYWYRQDPGQGLRLIYYSQIVNDFQKGDIAEGYSVSREKKESFPLTVTSAQKNPTAFYLCASNKYSGANVLTFGAGSRLTVL.

The V and J genes are TRBV30 and TRBJ2-1; D gene unclear. This CDR3 has 13 amino acids. Germline CDR1 GTSNPN, CDR2 SVGIG (reference sequence). Trimming stripped 1 base from V and 2 bases from J, with 6 bases between. CDR3 amino acids: CAWSELTYNEQFF. CDR3 in DNA: TGTGCCTGGAGTGAATTAACCTACAATGAGCAGTTCTTC.

Worth noting for this clone: The sample holds other DNA sequences that translate to the same CDR3. V and J are TRBV7-9 and TRBJ2-7; D is undetermined. Trimming removed 2 bases from V and 0 bases from J, with 5 bases in between. This CDR3 has 13 amino acids. Per germline, CDR1 SEHNR and CDR2 FQNEAQ (reference sequence). For the CDR3, the DNA is TGTGCCAGCAGCTTACCCGGCTCCTACGAGCAGTACGTC. Protein product: CASSLPGSYEQYV.

The rearrangement joins TRBV7-9 to TRBJ2-2; TRBD2 agrees at 8 bases. V lost 8 bases and J lost 6; bases outside the gene matches: 11. Looked up from germline, CDR1 is SEHNR and CDR2 is FQNEAQ (reference sequence). The CDR3 runs 15 residues. Here the CDR3 reads CASGKAGVVAGELFF. CDR3 DNA: TGTGCCAGCGGAAAAGCGGGAGTCGTGGCCGGGGAGCTGTTTTTT.

This rearrangement joins TRBV6-5 to TRBJ1-2; perhaps TRBD1 as D (5 bases). The CDR3 consists of 12 residues. Trimming stripped 10 bases from V and 8 bases from J, with 17 bases between. The germline V gene has CDR1 MNHEY and CDR2 SVGAGI. CDR3 residues: CATLNGAAGYTF. CDR3 sequence (DNA): TGTGCCACCTTGAATGGGGCGGCGGGCTACACCTTC.

This clone was seen at least ten times. The DNA of the CDR3 is TGTGCCACCAGTGATCAACGGACAGGGACAGATACGCAGTATTTT. It translates to CATSDQRTGTDTQYF. This rearrangement joins TRBV24-1 to TRBJ2-3; 8 bases agree with TRBD1. V was clipped by 3 bases and J by 3 bases; unmatched bases: 4. Looked up from germline, CDR1 is KGHDR and CDR2 is SFDVKD. The length of the CDR3 is 15 residues.

This sequence joins TRBV7-2 and TRBJ1-5, with 9 bases identical to TRBD1. Trimming took 6 bases from V and 6 from J; bases not matched to a gene: 15. This CDR3 spans 17 amino acids. Germline V gene sequence: CDR1 SGHTA, CDR2 FQGNSA. CDR3 sequence reads: CASSLTSGTGSSQPQHF. The DNA for the CDR3 is TGTGCCAGCAGTCTAACGAGTGGGACAGGGTCAAGTCAGCCCCAGCATTTT.

The rearrangement links TRBV18 to TRBJ2-7; D is perhaps TRBD1 (6 bases). The CDR3 runs 13 residues. Germline V gives CDR1 KGHSH, CDR2 LQKENI. The V end was cut by 3 bases, the J end by 3 bases, with 9 bases between. CDR3 residues: CASSPRTDYEQYV. CDR3 coding DNA: TGTGCCAGCTCACCCCGGACAGACTACGAGCAGTACGTC.

V and J are TRBV12-3 or TRBV12-4 and TRBJ1-5; D is ambiguous. V was clipped by 3 bases and J by 4 bases, with 7 bases between them. This CDR3 comprises 13 residues. The CDR3 region has the DNA TGTGCCAGCAGTTTCCGGGATAATCAGCCCCAGCATTTT. Residues: CASSFRDNQPQHF.

This chain links TRBV7-8 with TRBJ1-2; a possible D gene is TRBD1 (6 bases). Trimming removed 8 bases from V and 6 bases from J, with 13 bases in between. Germline values: CDR1 SGHVS, CDR2 FQNEAQ. This CDR3 spans 12 amino acids. The CDR3 loop is CASSGAQDGYTF. As DNA, the CDR3 is TGTGCCAGCTCAGGGGCGCAGGATGGCTACACCTTC.

The J gene is TRBJ2-1, the V gene TRBV30, with TRBD2 matching over 7 bases. This CDR3 comprises 15 residues. V lost 3 bases, J lost 3 bases, and 8 bases stayed unmatched. Germline lookup yields CDR1 GTSNPN and CDR2 SVGIG (reference sequence). CDR3 nucleotide sequence: TGTGCCTGGAGGCGGGATAGCGGGTTCTACAATGAGCAGTTCTTC. Amino acids: CAWRRDSGFYNEQFF.

This clone was seen ten or more times. J is TRBJ1-5 and V is TRBV14; no clear D gene. Germline V gives CDR1 SGHDN, CDR2 FVKESK. V was pared by 4 bases and J by 4 bases, with 8 bases between. CDR3 length equals 13 residues. As DNA, the CDR3 is TGTGCCAGCAGCCGGGGAGCTAATCAGCCCCAGCATTTT. Encoded protein: CASSRGANQPQHF.

The V call is TRBV6-5, the J call TRBJ2-2; TRBD2 might be the D (5 bases). Trimming pared 6 bases from V and 2 bases from J, leaving 10 bases between. The CDR3 extends over 14 amino acids. In germline, CDR1 is MNHEY, CDR2 SVGAGI. The CDR3 region has the DNA TGTGCCAGCAGGGCAGGACTTAACACCGGGGAGCTGTTTTTT. This encodes CASRAGLNTGELFF.

In this sample, this clone turned up once. V is TRBV4-1 and J is TRBJ2-7; 12 bases align to TRBD2. Germline V CDR1 and CDR2: MGHRA, YSYEKL. V trimming: 4 bases; J trimming: 2 bases; junction bases outside the gene matches: 9. The CDR3 extends over 17 amino acids. CDR3 DNA sequence: TGCGCCAGCAGCCCGCTTCCTAGCGGGGGGGCCGCCTACGAGCAGTACTTC. It encodes CASSPLPSGGAAYEQYF.

The rearrangement uses TRBV9 and TRBJ1-6; D might be TRBD1 (5 bases). This CDR3 is built from 18 residues. Trimming left V 10 bases short and J 0 bases short, with 23 bases between. Germline assignment: CDR1 SGDLS and CDR2 YYNGEE. This chain's CDR3 is CAPRVAGGGGSYNSPLHF. CDR3 DNA sequence: TGTGCCCCCCGCGTCGCCGGGGGGGGTGGCTCCTATAATTCACCCCTCCACTTT.

V is TRBV4-3 and J is TRBJ2-1, with 8 bases matching TRBD2. CDR3 size: 17 residues. V lost 0 bases to trimming and J lost 0 bases; unmatched junction nucleotides: 4. Germline lookup yields CDR1 LGHNA and CDR2 YSLEER. The CDR3: CASSQDGSGSSYNEQFF. The CDR3 nucleotides are TGCGCCAGCAGCCAAGATGGGAGCGGGAGCTCCTACAATGAGCAGTTCTTC.

The V call is TRBV3-1 (or the pseudogene TRBV3-2), the J call TRBJ2-1, with 8 nucleotides matching TRBD2. V lost 1 base, J lost 4 bases, and 9 bases stayed unmatched. CDR1 and CDR2 from the germline V gene are LGHDT and YNNKEL (reference sequence). CDR3 length: 17 amino acids. Here the CDR3 DNA reads TGTGCCAGCAGCCAAGTGGTCTTAGCGGGATCATACAATGAGCAGTTCTTC. Protein: CASSQVVLAGSYNEQFF.